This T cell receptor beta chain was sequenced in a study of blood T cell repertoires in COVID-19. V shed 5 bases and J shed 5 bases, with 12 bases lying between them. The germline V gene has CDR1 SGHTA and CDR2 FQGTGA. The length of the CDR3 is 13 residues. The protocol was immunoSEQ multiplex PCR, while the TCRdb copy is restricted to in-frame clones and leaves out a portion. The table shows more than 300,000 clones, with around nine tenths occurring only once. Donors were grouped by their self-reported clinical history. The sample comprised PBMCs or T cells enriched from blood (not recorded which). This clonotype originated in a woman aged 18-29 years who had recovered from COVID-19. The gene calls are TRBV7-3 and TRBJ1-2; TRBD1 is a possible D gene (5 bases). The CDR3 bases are TGTGCCAGCAGCCCTATGACAGATTATGGCTACACCTTC. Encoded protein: CASSPMTDYGYTF.